This T cell receptor (beta chain) was sequenced in a study of cytomegalovirus exposure and HLA in healthy donors. Overall study context: The 100 to 150 validation repertoires and the 666 first-cohort repertoires shared a platform, a later analysis reported.

Broader study findings: TCR sequences were mostly rare, though some public TCRs occurred in many donors. Diagnosis of cytomegalovirus status made by the classifier reportedly showed high specificity and sensitivity. The authors enumerated some 170 TCR beta chains as linked to cytomegalovirus.

On this clone itself: The antigen remains unidentified.

Trimming removed 1 base from V and 3 bases from J, with 10 bases in between. This CDR3 region has 14 residues. Germline CDR1 and CDR2: SGHNT and YYREEE (reference sequence). TCRdb's copy holds only in-frame clones and misses some; the assay was immunoSEQ multiplex PCR. The sample carries about 150,000 clones, 86% recorded once. The specimen was PBMCs. This chain joins TRBV5-4 and TRBJ1-1; D perhaps matches TRBD1 (5 bases). This receptor was taken from a human donor in good health. This chain's CDR3 is CASSLWGDDTEAFF. For the CDR3, the DNA is TGTGCCAGCAGCTTGTGGGGGGACGACACTGAAGCTTTCTTT. Combining the CDR3 with reference TRBV5-4 and TRBJ1-1 gives the whole variable domain ETGVTQSPTHLIKTRGQQVTLRCSSQSGHNTVSWYQQALGQGPQFIFQYYREEENGRGNFPPRFSGLQFPNYSSELNVNALELDDSALYLCASSLWGDDTEAFFGQGTRLTVV.